This T cell receptor beta chain was found in a study of T cells after posttransplantation cyclophosphamide. This clone was observed a few times. Its antigen is unknown. V dropped 6 bases and J dropped 1 base, with 12 bases sitting between them. This CDR3 has 14 residues. Germline-derived CDR1 and CDR2 are MNHNS and SASEGT. Findings and limits, study-wide: Later post-transplant blood repertoires were often dominated by donor CD8+ memory clones.

This table comes from immunoSEQ multiplex PCR, and its TCRdb copy is limited to in-frame clones, with some not included. The profile covers approximately 40,000 clones, none occurring a single time. Input material: PBMCs. The J gene is TRBJ1-1, the V gene TRBV6-1; D not resolved. The sequence derives from a man aged 40-55 years in good health, CMV-negative, and a related stem cell transplant donor. For the CDR3, the DNA is TGTGCCAGCAGACCCGGACGGGAGAACACTGAAGCTTTCTTT. Protein sequence: CASRPGRENTEAFF.